The text below deals with one TCR beta chain. Its antigen is currently unknown. This record comes from a study of OX40 agonist ivuxolimab in advanced cancers. The germline V gene encodes CDR1 MNHEY and CDR2 SMNVEV (reference sequence). CDR3 size: 14 residues. With V trimmed by 2 bases and J by 1 base, 2 bases remained unmatched. Profiled with immunoSEQ multiplex PCR; TCRdb holds only in-frame clones, not every one. This table holds approximately 61,000 clones, about nine tenths found once. Study-wide findings and caveats: More expanded clones were found, on average, in CD8+ than in CD4+ T cells. Clonal expansion from baseline to week 6 occurred in both CD4+ and CD8+ T cells.

The sample was CD4+ or CD8+ T cells sorted from blood, taken in a trial of the OX40 agonist ivuxolimab. The clonotype originates from an adult with an advanced solid tumor such as melanoma, head and neck, liver or kidney cancer. This rearrangement joins TRBV27 to TRBJ2-7, with 7 nucleotides matching TRBD1. The CDR3 reads CASSLGTVSYEQYF. The CDR3 DNA sequence: TGTGCCAGCAGTTTAGGGACAGTATCCTACGAGCAGTACTTC.